Each of the 4 T cell receptor beta chains below was sequenced from the same sample in a study of blood T cell repertoires in COVID-19. The data were produced by immunoSEQ multiplex PCR, yet TCRdb's version contains in-frame clones alone and is incomplete. This sample yields about 270,000 clones, of which around 85% are seen a single time; over 1.3% belongs to the top ten. The sequencing sample was made of peripheral blood. The receptor source for this set is a human donor with COVID-19, enrolled during active disease. The donor label of this sample is uncertain.

The V gene is TRBV14, the J gene TRBJ2-7, with D possibly being TRBD1 (5 bases). V lost 4 bases and J 7 bases, leaving 17 bases between the germline ends. Germline-derived CDR1 and CDR2 are SGHDN and FVKESK. CDR3 length: 14 amino acids. CDR3: CASSLGANPWEQYF. CDR3 DNA sequence: TGTGCCAGCAGCCTAGGGGCGAACCCGTGGGAGCAGTACTTC.

The gene calls are TRBV9 and TRBJ2-1; 9 nucleotides agree with TRBD2. The CDR3 is 16 residues long. J was trimmed by 3 bases and V by 4 bases; bases with no gene match: 8. The germline gives CDR1 SGDLS, CDR2 YYNGEE. In DNA, the CDR3 is TGTGCCAGCAGCCCGAGGGGTAGCGGGGGCTACAATGAGCAGTTCTTC. Its protein product is CASSPRGSGGYNEQFF.

This clone was seen more than once but under ten times. This chain links TRBV6-2 or TRBV6-3 with TRBJ1-2, with 8 nucleotides matching TRBD1. The germline V gene has CDR1 MNHEY and CDR2 SVGEGT. J gave up 4 bases and V 5 bases, and 6 bases lay outside the gene matches. This CDR3 has 14 residues. CDR3 sequence: CASSLPTGVYGYTF. The CDR3 nucleotides are TGTGCCAGCAGTCTCCCGACAGGGGTCTATGGCTACACCTTC.

The chain couples TRBV30 to TRBJ1-1; tentatively, D is TRBD1 (5 bases). There are 15 residues in the CDR3. CDR1 is GTSNPN and CDR2 is SVGIG in the germline V gene (reference sequence). Trimming removed 4 bases at V and 0 bases at J, with 15 bases between. CDR3 in amino acids: CAWIVSGHMNTEAFF. The CDR3 DNA reads TGTGCCTGGATAGTTTCTGGACATATGAACACTGAAGCTTTCTTT.